Reported below is one TCR beta chain. The sample is drawn from a study of blood T cell repertoires in COVID-19. Study-wide context: Sites in the United States, Italy and Spain provided acute and convalescent COVID-19 samples.

Measured with immunoSEQ multiplex PCR; TCRdb has only the in-frame clones, and not every one. The sample shows 25,000 to 35,000 clones, more than 85% of them seen only once. The CDR3 has 14 amino acids. V dropped 0 bases and J dropped 7 bases, with 12 bases sitting between them. Germline CDR1 reads PRHDT; CDR2 reads FYEKMQ (reference sequence). The chain carries TRBV13 and TRBJ2-5, with TRBD1 as a possible D gene (6 bases). This receptor was obtained from a human donor in a cohort sampled during active COVID-19. Sequencing was done on a sample of peripheral blood. CDR3 loop: CASSLGQGLGTQYF. The DNA for the CDR3 is TGTGCCAGCAGCTTAGGACAGGGTCTGGGGACCCAGTACTTC.